Below are 20 T cell receptor beta chains sequenced from a single sample in a study of CD8 T cells in ankylosing spondylitis. TCRdb passed the 5' RACE reads through MiXCR, listing each CDR3 protein once. The profile shows 150,000 to 200,000 distinct CDR3 sequences, 15% to 20% of them singletons. Sequencing was performed on blood, either unsorted or a sorted T cell fraction (not recorded which). These TCRs come from a male donor aged 10-30 years with ankylosing spondylitis or in good health (not recorded which).

This clonotype was recorded at least ten times. This chain connects TRBV24-1 to TRBJ2-2; D call uncertain. The CDR3 is 13 amino acids. CDR1 and CDR2 from the germline V gene are KGHDR and SFDVKD. Trimming left V 9 bases short and J 0 bases short, with 7 bases between. This CDR3 reads CATEQPNTGELFF. The DNA of the CDR3 is TGTGCCACCGAACAGCCGAACACCGGGGAGCTGTTTTTT.

Many counts were recorded for this clonotype. This chain uses TRBV7-2 with TRBJ2-7; D gene uncertain. With 1 base removed from V and 1 base from J, the gap between germline ends came to 11 bases. Germline loops: CDR1 SGHTA, CDR2 FQGNSA. The length of the CDR3 is 15 residues. In DNA form, the CDR3 reads TGTGCCAGCAGCTTAGATCGCGTGACATCCTACGAGCAGTACTTC. This encodes CASSLDRVTSYEQYF.

This clonotype has ten or more counts. The chain has TRBV4-3 and TRBJ2-1; D is ambiguous. Trimming left V 4 bases short and J 7 bases short, with 11 bases between. The CDR3 spans 13 residues. Germline CDR1 reads LGHNA; CDR2 reads YSLEER. The CDR3 nucleotides read TGCGCCAGCAGCCCCGACTTGAGGAATGAGCAGTTCTTC. It codes for CASSPDLRNEQFF.

The gene calls are TRBV27 and TRBJ2-7, with no clear D. This CDR3 spans 15 amino acids. Germline CDR1 and CDR2: MNHEY and SMNVEV (reference sequence). Trimming stripped 3 bases from V and 0 bases from J, with 12 bases between. Here the CDR3 reads CASSLSTASSYEQYF. The CDR3 nucleotides read TGTGCCAGCAGTTTGTCTACAGCCTCCTCCTACGAGCAGTACTTC.

This clonotype was counted at least ten times. The chain joins TRBV29-1 to TRBJ2-7; 11 bases align to TRBD2. Losses at the gene ends were 5 bases for V and 4 bases for J; bases not matched to a gene: 4. CDR3 length equals 13 residues. CDR1 and CDR2 (germline): SQVTM, ANQGSEA. The CDR3 coding sequence is TGCAGCGTTACTAGCGGGAGAGGGTACGAGCAGTACGTC. This translates into CSVTSGRGYEQYV.

At least ten counts were recorded for this clonotype. The chain carries TRBV3-1 and TRBJ1-1; 7 nucleotides line up with TRBD1. Trimming took 2 bases from V and 4 from J; bases not matched to a gene: 10. Germline V gene sequence: CDR1 LGHDT, CDR2 YNNKEL (reference sequence). The CDR3 spans 16 residues. Here the CDR3 DNA reads TGTGCCAGCAGCCAACTGCTGACAGGGAGGGCCACTGAAGCTTTCTTT. Amino acid sequence: CASSQLLTGRATEAFF.

The chain is built from TRBV20-1 and TRBJ2-4, with D hard to call. Germline CDR1 DFQATT, CDR2 SNEGSKA (reference sequence). The CDR3 is 14 amino acids. Trimming stripped 0 bases from V and 3 bases from J, with 9 bases between. CDR3 bases: TGCAGTGCTAGAGATCAAGGTGGCAAAAACATTCAGTACTTC. Its translation: CSARDQGGKNIQYF.

This clonotype was seen ten or more times. The V and J genes are TRBV7-9 and TRBJ1-1; D is undetermined. Trimming shortened V by 0 bases and J by 3 bases, and 11 bases separated the two germline ends. CDR1 SEHNR and CDR2 FQNEAQ come from the germline V gene (reference sequence). This CDR3 has 15 residues. Here the CDR3 reads CASSLAAGRDTEAFF. The CDR3 nucleotides are TGTGCCAGCAGCTTAGCCGCCGGGAGGGACACTGAAGCTTTCTTT. Drawing the rest from reference TRBV7-9 and TRBJ1-1, the complete variable domain is DTGVSQNPRHKITKRGQNVTFRCDPISEHNRLYWYRQTLGQGPEFLTYFQNEAQLEKSRLLSDRFSAERPKGSFSTLEIQRTEQGDSAMYLCASSLAAGRDTEAFFGQGTRLTVV.

The rearrangement uses TRBV29-1 and TRBJ2-1, with 9 bases identical to TRBD1. This CDR3 has 12 amino acids. The trim removed 6 bases at V and 4 bases at J, leaving 1 base unmatched. CDR1 is SQVTM and CDR2 is ANQGSEA in the germline V gene. The DNA for the CDR3 is TGCAGCGTAGACAGGGGGTACAATGAGCAGTTCTTC. This sequence encodes CSVDRGYNEQFF.

This chain links TRBV4-1 with TRBJ2-5, with D hard to call. This CDR3 contains 12 residues. The germline V gene encodes CDR1 MGHRA and CDR2 YSYEKL. The V end was cut by 1 base, the J end by 7 bases, with 7 bases between. CDR3 loop: CASSQVVGTQYF. The DNA of the CDR3 is TGCGCCAGCAGCCAAGTTGTGGGGACCCAGTACTTC.

This clonotype showed up many times. This chain uses TRBV5-5 with TRBJ2-3; 9 nucleotides agree with TRBD1. V lost 1 base to trimming and J lost 1 base; unmatched junction nucleotides: 4. Germline V gene sequence: CDR1 SGHKS, CDR2 YYEKEE (reference sequence). This CDR3 has 16 residues. The CDR3 loop reads CASSLRGQGRTDTQYF. For the CDR3, the DNA is TGTGCCAGCAGCTTGAGGGGACAGGGCCGCACAGATACGCAGTATTTT.

This clonotype was seen repeatedly, ten times or more. J is TRBJ1-3 and V is TRBV10-3; 7 positions match TRBD1. Losses at the gene ends were 6 bases for V and 0 bases for J; bases not matched to a gene: 5. The germline V gene has CDR1 ENHRY and CDR2 SYGVKD. The CDR3 length is 15 residues. DNA for the CDR3: TGTGCCATCAGCCAAGGACAGGACTCTGGAAACACCATATATTTT. Its translation is CAISQGQDSGNTIYF.

The sample holds a few counts of this clonotype. The germline gene is not matched at one end of the junction; a read error may be the cause. This chain joins TRBV7-2 and TRBJ1-2; D perhaps matches TRBD1 (6 bases). Germline CDR1 is SGHTA and CDR2 is FQGNSA. This CDR3 spans 13 amino acids. The CDR3 DNA is TGTGCCAGCAGCCTGGACAGTTCTCTTGGCTACCCCTTC. Its translation: CASSLDSSLGYPF.

The chain is built from TRBV6-6 and TRBJ2-6; D remains unclear. Germline V gene data show CDR1 as MNHNY and CDR2 as SVGAGI (reference sequence). V lost 10 bases and J lost 2, with 6 bases in between. The CDR3 covers 12 residues. In DNA, the CDR3 is TGTGCCATCGCTGCTGGGGCCAACGTCCTGACTTTC. Translation: CAIAAGANVLTF.

This clonotype was seen ten or more times. The chain couples TRBV20-1 to TRBJ2-3; 12 bases are shared with TRBD1. Germline V gene sequence: CDR1 DFQATT, CDR2 SNEGSKA (reference sequence). V trimming: 5 bases; J trimming: 3 bases; junction bases outside the gene matches: 15. This CDR3 comprises 18 residues. The CDR3 DNA sequence: TGCAGTGCTTCCACAATACCGGGACAGGGGGCAGGTACAGATACGCAGTATTTT. Amino acids: CSASTIPGQGAGTDTQYF.

This clonotype was seen many times. The chain is built from TRBV20-1 and TRBJ2-7; D remains unclear. The V and J ends lost 7 bases and 2 bases respectively, with 12 bases between them. Germline V lookup: CDR1 DFQATT, CDR2 SNEGSKA (reference sequence). The CDR3 is 12 amino acids. This CDR3 is CSGLLPPYEQYF. The CDR3, as DNA: TGCAGTGGCCTCCTTCCCCCCTACGAGCAGTACTTC.

This clonotype appeared many times. The chain recombines TRBV29-1 with TRBJ2-2; possible D gene TRBD1, 6 bases. The CDR3 extends over 13 amino acids. Germline CDR1 and CDR2: SQVTM and ANQGSEA. Trimming shortened V by 4 bases and J by 2 bases, and 8 bases separated the two germline ends. The CDR3 DNA reads as TGCAGCGTTGCGGGACAAAACACCGGGGAGCTGTTTTTT. The encoded protein is CSVAGQNTGELFF.

V is TRBV18 and J is TRBJ2-7; D perhaps matches TRBD1 (5 bases). Per the germline V gene, CDR1 is KGHSH and CDR2 is LQKENI. The V gene lost 6 bases and the J gene lost 2 bases, with 14 bases spanning the gap. This CDR3 has 14 amino acids. The CDR3 region is CASSSSGRAYEQYF. The CDR3 DNA follows: TGTGCCAGCTCTTCAAGTGGCAGGGCCTACGAGCAGTACTTC.

This clonotype was seen at least ten times. This sequence joins TRBV25-1 and TRBJ2-1, with 7 bases identical to TRBD2. The CDR3 spans 16 residues. The germline V gene has CDR1 MGHDK and CDR2 SYGVNS. The trim removed 1 base at V and 0 bases at J, leaving 3 bases unmatched. CDR3 DNA sequence: TGTGCCAGCAGTGAATTCGGCGGGAGCTCCTACAATGAGCAGTTCTTC. It specifies CASSEFGGSSYNEQFF.

This clonotype came up many times. V is TRBV2 and J is TRBJ2-6; D gene ambiguous. CDR1 is SNHLY, CDR2 FYNNEI, per germline. Between the trimmed V and J ends, which lost 7 bases and 4 bases, there was a span of 11 bases. CDR3 length: 14 residues. CDR3 coding DNA: TGTGCCAGCACTACCAAACCCGGGGCCAACGTCCTGACTTTC. Residues: CASTTKPGANVLTF.